Given below is one T cell receptor (beta chain) in context. The antigen is undetermined. This sample is drawn from a study of identifying expanded T cells in peripheral blood. Collection occurred without any documented infections or immune events in donors. Study-level points and caveats: Differentially abundant clones: roughly 1.3 between replicates, around 17 at around 14 days, approximately 19 at four.

J gave up 0 bases and V 0 bases, and 2 bases lay outside the gene matches. CDR3 length: 16 amino acids. Per the germline V gene, CDR1 is MGHRA and CDR2 is YSYEKL. Repertoires were generated with immunoSEQ multiplex PCR, while TCRdb's copy carries only in-frame clones and drops some. The sample lists over 45,000 clones, roughly four fifths occurring once. Material for sequencing was blood. The chain is built from TRBV4-1 and TRBJ2-1, with 7 bases that match TRBD2. The TCR was taken from a person aged 18-70 years in good health. The CDR3 DNA reads as TGCGCCAGCAGCCAAGAGCGGGGGAGCTCCTACAATGAGCAGTTCTTC. Residues: CASSQERGSSYNEQFF.